This T cell receptor (beta chain) was recorded in a study of CD8+ T cells in alopecia areata. Germline lookup yields CDR1 SGHVS and CDR2 FQNEAQ. V lost 4 bases and J 2 bases, leaving 8 bases between the germline ends. There are 13 residues in the CDR3. Sequencing used cDNA as its template, made by extracting RNA and reverse transcribing it. The table came from immunoSEQ multiplex PCR; TCRdb's copy has only in-frame clones and leaves some out. Of 95,000 to 110,000 clones in the sample, 84% were seen once. Treatment: oral pan-JAK inhibitor, 5-10 mg twice daily. The sample consisted of CD8+ T cells sorted from blood, taken at week 24, from a patient treated with tofacitinib. This clonotype was obtained from a human donor with alopecia areata. The chain employs TRBV7-8 and TRBJ1-1; D not certain. CDR3 nucleotides: TGTGCCAGCAGCTCCGGACCTAACACTGAAGCTTTCTTT. It encodes CASSSGPNTEAFF.